These T cell receptor beta chains were read from a single sample in a study of T cell responses to AZD1222 COVID-19 vaccine. The assay was immunoSEQ multiplex PCR, and TCRdb's table has in-frame clones only and misses some. Of over 130,000 clones in the sample, 80% to 95% were seen once. Sequenced material: peripheral blood, taken 28 days after the second AZD1222 dose. These receptors originate from an adult who received the AZD1222 COVID-19 vaccine. Both conserved end residues are part of each CDR3. Each record gives: J gene, clone size, D gene, V gene, CDR3 DNA, CDR3 protein. D genes are given only for firm matches. Clone size, where shown, is once, few, many, or a class for clones that have expanded.

>TRBJ1-4|NA|TRBD1|TRBV15
TGTGCCACCAGCAGAGATAAAGGACAGGGTAACGAAAAACTGTTTTTT
CATSRDKGQGNEKLFF
>TRBJ1-2|NA|NA|TRBV9
TGTGCCAGCAGCAGAAACAGGGAGAGGCTTGGCTACACCTTC
CASSRNRERLGYTF
>TRBJ1-1|NA|TRBD1|TRBV6-5
TGTGCCAGCAGCCCCGCCGACAGGGCCCCTGAAGCTTTCTTT
CASSPADRAPEAFF
>TRBJ1-1|NA|NA|TRBV28
TGTGCCAGCAGACCTGGGGGGGGGCCTGAAGCTTTCTTT
CASRPGGGPEAFF
>TRBJ2-1|NA|TRBD2|TRBV29-1
TGCAGCTCCCGTGGGCTAGCGGGAGCTGGTGAGCAGTTCTTC
CSSRGLAGAGEQFF
>TRBJ2-7|NA|NA|TRBV6-1
TGTGCCAGCAGTGAACTGAATTACGAGCAGTACTTC
CASSELNYEQYF
>TRBJ1-1|once|NA|TRBV18
TGTGCCAGCTCACCGGAGCAGGTGGCCCTCTCAGCTTTCTTT
CASSPEQVALSAFF
>TRBJ1-6|NA|NA|TRBV5-1
TGCGCCAGCAGCTTACACGGCATTGGCGCTAATTCACCCCTCCACTTT
CASSLHGIGANSPLHF
>TRBJ2-1|NA|TRBD2|TRBV19
TGTGCCAGTAGAGCGACTAGCGGGAGCTCCTACAATGAGCAGTTCTTC
CASRATSGSSYNEQFF
>TRBJ1-2|NA|NA|TRBV28
TGTGCCAGCAACCTTTTGGGTGGCTACACCTTC
CASNLLGGYTF
>TRBJ1-1|few|NA|TRBV7-8
TGTGCCAGCAGCCCCTTGACCCTGAACACTGAAGCTTTCTTT
CASSPLTLNTEAFF
>TRBJ2-3|NA|TRBD1|TRBV30
TGTGCCTGGCGCCTTGGACAGGGAACAGATACGCAGTATTTT
CAWRLGQGTDTQYF
>TRBJ2-7|NA|TRBD2|TRBV18
TGTGCCAGCTCACCGACGCTAGCGGTTAGCTCCTACGAGCAGTACTTC
CASSPTLAVSSYEQYF
>TRBJ2-7|NA|TRBD1|TRBV7-3
TGTGCCAGCAGCTTAACTGGTGCAGGGGGCTCCTACGAGCAGTACTTC
CASSLTGAGGSYEQYF
>TRBJ1-6|once|NA|TRBV4-1
TGCGCCAGCAGCCCCAGTAATTCACCCCTCCACTTT
CASSPSNSPLHF
>TRBJ2-6|NA|TRBD1|TRBV29-1
TGCAGCGTTATGTTCAGGGGGATCGCTGGGGCCAACGTCCTGACTTTC
CSVMFRGIAGANVLTF
>TRBJ1-2|NA|NA|TRBV28
TGTGCCAGCAGTTTAGGGTGGGATGGCTACACCTTC
CASSLGWDGYTF
>TRBJ2-7|NA|TRBD2|TRBV27
TGTGCCAGCAGCTTACTAGCGGGAAATTACGAGCAGTACTTC
CASSLLAGNYEQYF
>TRBJ2-1|NA|TRBD1|TRBV6-1
TGTGCCAGCAGTGAAGCCTACCGACAGGGGGCGAAAATCCTCTTC
CASSEAYRQGAKILF
>TRBJ2-1|NA|NA|TRBV3-1/TRBV3-2
TGTGCCAGCAGCCAACAAAAGGGTGGTGAGCAGTTCTTC
CASSQQKGGEQFF
>TRBJ1-6|NA|NA|TRBV7-8
TGTGCCAGCAGCTTAGATTCACCCCTCCACTTT
CASSLDSPLHF
>TRBJ1-6|NA|NA|TRBV27
TGTGCCAGCAGAAGCCCCTATAATTCACCCCTCCACTTT
CASRSPYNSPLHF
>TRBJ1-4|NA|TRBD1|TRBV12-3/TRBV12-4
TGTGCCAGCAGCTACAGGGGAGGTGAAAAACTGTTTTTT
CASSYRGGEKLFF
>TRBJ1-5|once|NA|TRBV28
TGTGCCAGCAGTTTATCATCCAGGCGGGCAGGGCAGCCCCAGCATTTT
CASSLSSRRAGQPQHF
>TRBJ2-3|NA|NA|TRBV27
TGTGCCAGCAGTTTATCTCCGTACGATACGCAGTATTTT
CASSLSPYDTQYF
>TRBJ1-1|NA|NA|TRBV5-1
TGCGCCAGCAGCTTGGGTGTGGAAACGGCTTTCTTT
CASSLGVETAFF
>TRBJ2-3|NA|NA|TRBV29-1
TGCAGCGCTGCCGGATCCGGGCCGGCAGATACGCAGTATTTT
CSAAGSGPADTQYF
>TRBJ2-2|NA|NA|TRBV4-1
TGCGCCAGCAGCCAACCGATAGCGGCGAACACCGGGGAGCTGTTTTTT
CASSQPIAANTGELFF
>TRBJ1-1|NA|NA|TRBV28
TGTGCCAGCAGCCACACTATGAACACTGAAGCTTTCTTT
CASSHTMNTEAFF
>TRBJ1-6|NA|NA|TRBV5-1
TGCGCCAGCAGCTTGGAGACAGCCGCTAATTCACCCCTCCACTTT
CASSLETAANSPLHF
>TRBJ2-7|NA|NA|TRBV4-1
TGCGCCAGCAGCCAAGACAGGGATTTCTACGAGCAGTACTTC
CASSQDRDFYEQYF
>TRBJ1-1|NA|NA|TRBV5-4
TGTGCCAGCCACTTAGGGGGTAGGGGGAACACTGAAGCTTTCTTT
CASHLGGRGNTEAFF
>TRBJ1-1|NA|NA|TRBV11-2
TGTGCCAGCAGCTTAGTGGCGTTGAACACTGAAGCTTTCTTT
CASSLVALNTEAFF
>TRBJ1-1|NA|TRBD1|TRBV19
TGTGCCAGTAGTACAACAGGGGGGGAGTCTGAAGCTTTCTTT
CASSTTGGESEAFF
>TRBJ1-1|NA|NA|TRBV27
TGTGCCAGCAGTTTTCCAGGGTCTGAAGCTTTCTTT
CASSFPGSEAFF
>TRBJ1-6|NA|NA|TRBV6-5
TGTGCCAGCAGCCAAATCATTGAGGAAGGTCTCGCCCTCCACTTT
CASSQIIEEGLALHF
>TRBJ1-1|NA|NA|TRBV2
TGTGCCAGCAGTGAAGATCTGAACACTGAAGCTTTCTTT
CASSEDLNTEAFF
>TRBJ1-5|few|NA|TRBV28
TGTGCCAGCGGACCACTGGGGGGGATGACGAGCAATCAGCCCCAGCATTTT
CASGPLGGMTSNQPQHF
>TRBJ1-1|NA|TRBD1|TRBV18
TGTGCCAGCTCACCACCGGGACAGGGAGGAACTGAAGCTTTCTTT
CASSPPGQGGTEAFF
>TRBJ2-7|NA|NA|TRBV5-1
TGCGCCAGCAGCTTGCGCACAGTTGCCTACGAGCAGTACTTC
CASSLRTVAYEQYF
>TRBJ1-3|NA|NA|TRBV29-1
TGCAGCGTTGCAAGGGAGACCTCTGGAAACACCATATATTTT
CSVARETSGNTIYF
>TRBJ2-3|NA|TRBD2|TRBV7-2
TGTGCCAGCAGCTTAATGGGACTAGCGGGAGGCGTAGATACGCAGTATTTT
CASSLMGLAGGVDTQYF